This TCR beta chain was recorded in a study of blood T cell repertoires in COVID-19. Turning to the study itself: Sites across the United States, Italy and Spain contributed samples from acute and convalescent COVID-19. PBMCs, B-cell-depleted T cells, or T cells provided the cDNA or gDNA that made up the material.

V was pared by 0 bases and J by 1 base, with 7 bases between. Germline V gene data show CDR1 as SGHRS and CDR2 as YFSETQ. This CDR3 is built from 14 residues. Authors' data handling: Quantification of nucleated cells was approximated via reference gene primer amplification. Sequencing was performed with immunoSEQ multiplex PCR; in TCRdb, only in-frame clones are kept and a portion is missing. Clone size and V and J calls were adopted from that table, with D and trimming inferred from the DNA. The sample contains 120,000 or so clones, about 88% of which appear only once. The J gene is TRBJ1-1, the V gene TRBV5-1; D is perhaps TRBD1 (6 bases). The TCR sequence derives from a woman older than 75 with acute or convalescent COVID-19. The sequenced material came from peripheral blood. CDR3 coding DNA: TGCGCCAGCAGCTTGGCGGACAGGAACACTGAAGCTTTCTTT. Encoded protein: CASSLADRNTEAFF.